The rows below give T cell receptor beta chains drawn from one sample of a study of CD8+CD57+ T cells in acquired aplastic anemia. TCRdb used MiXCR to reprocess the reads, holding one entry per CDR3 protein. The repertoire holds hundreds of thousands of distinct CDR3 sequences, with 45% to 65% as singletons. The specimen sequenced was sorted CD4+, CD8+, or CD8+CD57+ T cells (not recorded which) from PBMCs. The source is a human donor with severe aplastic anemia or a healthy control (not recorded which). Each CDR3 is given without its conserved first and last residue.

V	J	CDR3
TRBV9	TRBJ2-7	ASSPPGAATYEQY
TRBV7-2	TRBJ2-7	ASRSGMSYEQY
TRBV10-3	TRBJ1-4	AISGVGGNEKLF
TRBV2	TRBJ2-7	ASRRRQGPSSYEQY
TRBV7-9	TRBJ2-7	AGSSWTSREQY
TRBV20-1	TRBJ2-1	SASWAGGLTNEQF
TRBV19	TRBJ1-5	ASSWVGDTGNQPQH
TRBV9	TRBJ1-3	ASTGLQGNTIY
TRBV20-1	TRBJ2-3	SAKRTDTQY
TRBV29-1	TRBJ2-5	SVRDSPYQETQY
TRBV11-2	TRBJ2-3	ASRLDRYTDTQY
TRBV20-1	TRBJ1-2	SARTLLEGNYGYT
TRBV6-5	TRBJ1-1	ASSFTTGRENTEAF
TRBV5-1	TRBJ1-2	ASSSWKGQVDNYGYT
TRBV19	TRBJ2-5	ATSTSAGTQY
TRBV9	TRBJ2-5	ASAGQGKETQY
TRBV20-1	TRBJ1-5	SAAAGPRDQPQH
TRBV7-8	TRBJ2-7	ASSLAAGVSSYEQY
TRBV4-1	TRBJ2-3	ASSNILQGMGDTQY
TRBV19	TRBJ2-2	ASCHGTGELF
TRBV2	TRBJ1-1	ASSLWDTGSEAF
TRBV15	TRBJ1-2	ATSRDRVNYGYT
TRBV19	TRBJ2-1	ASKQGAGYNEQF
TRBV12-5	TRBJ1-6	ASTLQGNSPLH
TRBV7-2	TRBJ2-5	ASSPTGGTQY
TRBV19	TRBJ1-2	ASSTTNYGYT
TRBV9	TRBJ1-6	ASRGLLGPLH
TRBV2	TRBJ2-3	ASSESGGKTDTQY
TRBV27	TRBJ2-3	ASSAQGRADTQY
TRBV10-2	TRBJ2-7	ASVSGNYEQY
TRBV20-1	TRBJ1-2	SARDWDVEAPNYGYT
TRBV7-2	TRBJ2-1	ASSEQGVTNEQF
TRBV2	TRBJ1-6	ASSEAGLWITTRAGGPLH
TRBV29-1	TRBJ1-5	SVTQGPDQPQH
TRBV29-1	TRBJ1-4	SLAGGTLNEKLF
TRBV9	TRBJ2-1	ASSVLEGSYNEQF
TRBV29-1	TRBJ1-1	SVYGQGRAF
TRBV29-1	TRBJ2-5	SVEGTSDAQETQY
TRBV7-3	TRBJ1-5	ASSGGAKNIQPQH
TRBV10-3	TRBJ2-2	AISEGNPGGELF
TRBV5-5	TRBJ2-7	ASSLARTGLNYEQY
TRBV24-1	TRBJ1-5	ATSYRVYRNQPQH
TRBV11-2	TRBJ1-3	ASSLVQGGGNTIY
TRBV4-1	TRBJ2-2	ASSHHSGGDTGELF
TRBV9	TRBJ2-7	ASSARDRKAYEQY
TRBV24-1	TRBJ1-1	ATSRDRAGVTEAF
TRBV20-1	TRBJ1-2	SARDLGRDTV
TRBV29-1	TRBJ2-5	SVERDVGRQETQY
TRBV15	TRBJ2-7	ATSGGRVDEQY